The entry below describes one T cell receptor beta chain. This receptor's antigen is unknown. One base away there is no much larger clone; base qualities are not given. This entry is derived from a study of blood T cell repertoires in COVID-19 (dated by TCRdb to the early 2020s). For context, the study as a whole: Samples covering the acute and convalescent phases of COVID-19 were provided by collaborators in the United States, Italy and Spain. HLA class I and class II types, where available, came from metadata supplied by the sample provider rather than from assay-based typing. Nearly every sample came with metadata listing a de-identified subject ID, COVID-19 status, age in years and sex. The samples were drawn from the first 160 participants of the ongoing ImmuneRACE study and from more than 1,000 subjects provided by 6 global collaborators. A freely available public database, intended as a resource for researchers studying the immune response to SARS-CoV-2, is where the repertoires were released. The material from the prospective study consisted of cDNA or gDNA derived from T cells, B-cell-depleted T cells, or PBMCs. Subjects who had been exposed to COVID-19, were actively infected with it, or had recovered from it provided the deeply sampled blood TCRbeta repertoires that made up the dataset. General conclusions and limits of the study: The amount of clinical and demographic metadata varied by source and participant and was provided uncurated.

Via the germline V gene, CDR1 is SGDLS and CDR2 YYNGEE. V lost 4 bases and J lost 3 bases; the stretch between them is 14 bases long. Spanning cysteine to phenylalanine, the CDR3 consists of 15 amino acids. The DNA shown is the 45-base CDR3, in frame from base 1. Each collaborating institution followed its own protocols to collect whole blood in K2EDTA tubes. Collaborator samples were shipped for TCRbeta analysis as frozen whole blood, isolated PBMCs, or DNA extracted from either sample type. TCRbeta CDR3 regions were amplified from genomic DNA by means of the immunoSEQ Assay, a bias-controlled multiplex PCR. Per the original workflow: Nucleated cell counts per sample were estimated from amplification of reference gene primers within the assay. Sequence reads were collapsed and filtered to measure the absolute abundance of every unique TCRbeta CDR3 rearrangement. Productive Simpson clonality was computed per sample as the square root of Simpson's diversity index over productive rearrangements. TCRdb stores this immuneACCESS table with in-frame sequences only. Part of the clones is absent; in the studies checked, under half of the shortfall reflects unresolved V genes, and no reason is known for the rest. The V and J calls and clone size are taken from that table; D and trimming were inferred from the DNA. In all, the sample holds 60,000 to 100,000 clones, and about 87% of those were seen once. Approximately 4.4% of the sample comes from the top ten.

The sequenced sample was peripheral blood. The sequence was obtained from a man aged 45-60 years with active COVID-19. The chain is made from TRBV9 and TRBJ2-1; the D gene is possibly TRBD2, with 6 bases matching. The nucleotide sequence reads TGTGCCAGCAGCTCACGGGACTGGATCTACAATGAGCAGTTCTTC. Its protein product is CASSSRDWIYNEQFF.